What follows are 13 T cell receptor beta chains derived from one specimen sequenced in a study of blood T cell repertoires in COVID-19. The table came from immunoSEQ multiplex PCR; TCRdb's copy has only in-frame clones and leaves some out. The data show fewer than 150,000 clones, around 88% seen once. What was sequenced was peripheral blood. The source of these receptors is a woman aged 50 to 60 who had recovered from COVID-19.

V and J are TRBV2 and TRBJ1-1; D is perhaps TRBD1 (5 bases). V gave up 7 bases and J gave up 3 bases, with 12 bases separating them. This CDR3 comprises 13 residues. Germline V gene sequence: CDR1 SNHLY, CDR2 FYNNEI. The CDR3 region has the DNA TGTGCCAGCAAACAGGACACCTACACTGAAGCTTTCTTT. It specifies CASKQDTYTEAFF. The whole variable domain, filled in from reference TRBV2 and TRBJ1-1, reads EPEVTQTPSHQVTQMGQEVILRCVPISNHLYFYWYRQILGQKVEFLVSFYNNEISEKSEIFDDQFSVERPDGSNFTLKIRSTKLEDSAMYFCASKQDTYTEAFFGQGTRLTVV.

The rearrangement links TRBV6-5 to TRBJ2-1; 7 bases line up with TRBD1. Germline CDR1 is MNHEY and CDR2 is SVGAGI. The trim removed 4 bases at V and 10 bases at J, leaving 1 base unmatched. This CDR3 is 11 amino acids long. The CDR3 region is CASSLGQEQFF. The CDR3, as DNA: TGTGCCAGCAGTTTGGGACAGGAGCAGTTCTTC.

The V and J genes are TRBV11-3 and TRBJ1-2; 8 positions match TRBD1. The CDR3 totals 15 residues. Germline V lookup: CDR1 SGHNT, CDR2 YENEEA. Germline trimming cut 5 bases from V and 3 bases from J; bases unmatched to any gene: 8. The CDR3 region has the DNA TGTGCCAGCAGCCTTTGGACAGGGCGGGACTATGGCTACACCTTC. It codes for CASSLWTGRDYGYTF. Drawing the rest from reference TRBV11-3 and TRBJ1-2, the complete variable domain is EAGVVQSPRYKIIEKKQPVAFWCNPISGHNTLYWYLQNLGQGPELLIRYENEEAVDDSQLPKDRFSAERLKGVDSTLKIQPAELGDSAVYLCASSLWTGRDYGYTFGSGTRLTVV.

The chain combines TRBV6-5 with TRBJ2-7; perhaps TRBD2 as D (6 bases). This CDR3 spans 12 amino acids. The ends were cut back, 0 bases at V and 6 bases at J, with 6 bases in the middle. The germline gives CDR1 MNHEY, CDR2 SVGAGI. This chain's CDR3 is CASSYSGGEQYF. The CDR3 region has the DNA TGTGCCAGCAGTTACTCGGGAGGCGAGCAGTACTTC.

V gene TRBV7-2 combines with J gene TRBJ2-5; weak D call: TRBD2 (7 bases). The germline gives CDR1 SGHTA, CDR2 FQGNSA. V was shortened by 8 bases and J by 5 bases, with 15 bases between the two germline ends. CDR3 length: 13 amino acids. CDR3 protein: CASRRGGLETQYF. CDR3 nucleotide sequence: TGTGCCAGCCGTAGGGGGGGCCTGGAGACCCAGTACTTC.

V gene TRBV5-1 combines with J gene TRBJ2-5; the match to TRBD1 covers 8 bases. J gave up 6 bases and V 4 bases, and 11 bases lay outside the gene matches. The length of the CDR3 is 15 residues. Germline CDR1 SGHRS, CDR2 YFSETQ. CDR3 residues: CASSDPGQGWKTQYF. CDR3 nucleotide sequence: TGCGCCAGCAGCGACCCCGGACAGGGCTGGAAGACCCAGTACTTC.

This clone was seen a single time. This rearrangement joins TRBV5-5 to TRBJ2-2; 8 nucleotides line up with TRBD1. J gave up 3 bases and V 3 bases, and 4 bases lay outside the gene matches. CDR3 length equals 15 residues. CDR1 SGHKS and CDR2 YYEKEE come from the germline V gene (reference sequence). The chain's CDR3 is CASSSGTGDTGELFF. The CDR3 DNA sequence: TGTGCCAGCAGCTCCGGGACAGGAGACACCGGGGAGCTGTTTTTT.

The gene calls are TRBV6-5 and TRBJ2-1; 7 bases align to TRBD2. Trimming took 7 bases from V and 2 from J; bases not matched to a gene: 5. The length of the CDR3 is 14 residues. Germline V lookup: CDR1 MNHEY, CDR2 SVGAGI. DNA for the CDR3: TGTGCCAGCACAGCGGGACTACCCTACAATGAGCAGTTCTTC. As protein: CASTAGLPYNEQFF.

The J gene is TRBJ2-3, the V gene TRBV18, with a tentative D call TRBD1 (5 bases). The germline gives CDR1 KGHSH, CDR2 LQKENI. The CDR3 runs 14 residues. With 0 bases removed from V and 6 bases from J, the gap between germline ends came to 10 bases. The CDR3, as DNA: TGTGCCAGCTCACCACCGGCAGGGTCGGATACGCAGTATTTT. It translates to CASSPPAGSDTQYF.

This chain uses TRBV5-1 with TRBJ1-1; 8 bases are shared with TRBD1. V was clipped by 5 bases and J by 1 base; unmatched bases: 7. This CDR3 has 15 amino acids. Germline loops: CDR1 SGHRS, CDR2 YFSETQ. CDR3 region: CASRQGVTPNTEAFF. CDR3 DNA: TGCGCCAGCAGACAGGGGGTGACGCCGAACACTGAAGCTTTCTTT.

The J gene is TRBJ2-7, the V gene TRBV5-1; D not resolved. The CDR3 is 13 amino acids. The V gene lost 5 bases and the J gene lost 6 bases, with 15 bases spanning the gap. Germline assignment: CDR1 SGHRS and CDR2 YFSETQ. The CDR3 protein is CASRQNADSEQYF. In DNA, the CDR3 is TGCGCCAGCAGACAAAACGCAGACTCCGAGCAGTACTTC.

The CDR3 here is CASTGQRDTEAFF. CDR3 DNA: TGCGCCAGCACGGGACAGAGGGACACTGAAGCTTTCTTT. The chain links TRBV23-1 to TRBJ1-1, with 7 bases lining up with TRBD1. TRBV23-1 falls under the ORF class, with uncertain function. CDR3 length equals 13 residues. V lost 7 bases to trimming and J lost 3 bases; unmatched junction nucleotides: 5.

This sequence joins TRBV10-3 and TRBJ1-2, with D hard to call. The CDR3 consists of 13 residues. Germline V gene lookup returns CDR1 ENHRY and CDR2 SYGVKD. Trimming removed 2 bases from V and 2 bases from J, with 6 bases in between. In DNA form, the CDR3 reads TGTGCCATCAGTGAGGTGTCGAACTATGGCTACACCTTC. It specifies CAISEVSNYGYTF.